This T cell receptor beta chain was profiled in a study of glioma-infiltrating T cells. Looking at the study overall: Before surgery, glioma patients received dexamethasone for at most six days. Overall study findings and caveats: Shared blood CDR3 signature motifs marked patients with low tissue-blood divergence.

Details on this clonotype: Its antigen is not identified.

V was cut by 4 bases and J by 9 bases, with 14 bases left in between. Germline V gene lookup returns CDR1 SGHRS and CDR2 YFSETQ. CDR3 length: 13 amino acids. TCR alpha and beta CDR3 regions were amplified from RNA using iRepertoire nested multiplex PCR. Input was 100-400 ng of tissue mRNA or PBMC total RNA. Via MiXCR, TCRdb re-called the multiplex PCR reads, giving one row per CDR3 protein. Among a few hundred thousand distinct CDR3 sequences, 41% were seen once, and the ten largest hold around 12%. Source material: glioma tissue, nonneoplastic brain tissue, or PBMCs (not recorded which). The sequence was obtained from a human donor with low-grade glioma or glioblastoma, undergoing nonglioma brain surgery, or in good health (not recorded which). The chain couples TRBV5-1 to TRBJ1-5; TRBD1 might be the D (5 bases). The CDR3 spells CASSQGTRGPQHF. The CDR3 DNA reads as TGCGCCAGCAGCCAGGGAACCCGGGGGCCCCAGCATTTT.